Following are 3 T cell receptor beta chains from one sample sequenced in a study of beta chain features in type 1 diabetes. The sequenced template was cDNA made from the entire isolated RNA. Here immunoSEQ multiplex PCR was the method, and the copy in TCRdb shows in-frame clones only, minus some. The sample carries around 430,000 clones, over 25% recorded once. The sequencing input was naive CD4+ T cells from blood. These receptors were collected from a man aged 18 to 29 in good health.

This chain joins TRBV25-1 and TRBJ1-2, with unresolved D. V dropped 0 bases and J dropped 7 bases, with 12 bases sitting between them. Germline V gene data show CDR1 as MGHDK and CDR2 as SYGVNS. The CDR3 runs to 14 residues. The chain's CDR3 is CASSEYGIPSGYTF. The DNA for the CDR3 is TGTGCCAGCAGTGAATATGGTATTCCGAGTGGCTACACCTTC.

The chain employs TRBV19 and TRBJ2-1, with D hard to call. The CDR3 has 12 residues. Germline values: CDR1 LNHDA, CDR2 SQIVND (reference sequence). The V end lost 7 bases, the J end lost 3 bases, and 7 bases lay between the germline ends. The CDR3: CASTTYYNEQFF. CDR3 DNA sequence: TGTGCCAGTACCACCTACTACAATGAGCAGTTCTTC.

In its sample, this clone was seen a few times. The genes are TRBV6-4 and TRBJ2-3, with TRBD2 matching 7 bases. CDR1 MRHNA and CDR2 SNTAGT come from the germline V gene. V lost 0 bases, J lost 4 bases, and 4 bases stayed unmatched. The CDR3 spans 15 residues. The CDR3 sequence is CASSDSAGRADTQYF. CDR3 DNA sequence: TGTGCCAGCAGTGACTCGGCGGGGAGGGCAGATACGCAGTATTTT.